The rows below give T cell receptor beta chains drawn from one sample of a study of cytomegalovirus exposure and HLA in healthy donors. Profiling relied on immunoSEQ multiplex PCR, and the TCRdb table lists in-frame clones only, not all of them. The sample includes 25,000 to 30,000 clones. Sequenced input: PBMCs. Every receptor here comes from a man younger than 40 in good health and CMV-seronegative. CDR3s leave out the opening cysteine and the closing phenylalanine or tryptophan.

>TRBV30|TRBJ2-7
AWGDNAYEQY
>TRBV29-1|TRBJ2-5
SVESQRETQY
>TRBV5-1|TRBJ2-7
ASSLGQGFDEQY
>TRBV10-3|TRBJ1-1
AISDIRGRRDTEAF
>TRBV2|TRBJ2-1
ASRTGTRTGEQF
>TRBV6-5|TRBJ1-5
ARKNKSHGQPQH
>TRBV28|TRBJ1-2
ASGGQGTTLYGYT
>TRBV28|TRBJ2-1
ASSLRSPNEQF
>TRBV7-9|TRBJ2-1
ASSLEVQAGEQF
>TRBV13|TRBJ2-2
ASSVGGSTGELF
>TRBV10-3|TRBJ2-7
AIGDFRGLSDISSYEQY
>TRBV4-1|TRBJ1-5
ASSHGGQVRQPQH
>TRBV5-1|TRBJ2-3
ASSLTGTVSTDTQY
>TRBV5-5|TRBJ1-5
ASSLLDRDQPQH
>TRBV5-5|TRBJ2-1
ASSYSGRARNEQF
>TRBV27|TRBJ1-6
ASSSQGLWSLGNSPLH
>TRBV2|TRBJ1-1
ASKVQVLTRAF
>TRBV7-2|TRBJ2-2
ASSSNRDHISTGELF
>TRBV18|TRBJ2-5
ASSPPSGQETQY
>TRBV30|TRBJ2-2
AWLGLAGANTGELF
>TRBV5-1|-
ASSPEWAYEQY
>TRBV5-6|TRBJ1-3
ASSFTGNTGNTIY
>TRBV10-2|TRBJ1-5
ASREPNQPQH
>TRBV5-1|TRBJ1-4
ASSLQGAATNEKLF
>TRBV5-1|TRBJ2-7
ASSSDRNAYEQY
>TRBV7-9|TRBJ2-7
ASSFPGTPLEQY
>TRBV7-8|TRBJ2-5
ASSLVTRQGRKRTQY
>TRBV6-5|TRBJ2-2
ASSGAGGTGELF
>TRBV9|TRBJ2-3
ASSVGLGSGDTQY
>TRBV28|TRBJ2-1
ASSPGLAGAYNEQF
>TRBV6-1|TRBJ1-4
ASSEGATNEKLF
>TRBV4-1|TRBJ1-3
ASQRDSYGNTIY
>TRBV5-4|TRBJ1-2
ASSLANLGYT
>TRBV11-2|TRBJ1-5
ASSPTAGGPQH
>TRBV12-5|TRBJ2-7
ASVGREEYEQY
>TRBV9|TRBJ2-2
ASSATGLAGAGELF
>TRBV9|TRBJ1-4
ASSVPRDSPHNEKLF
>TRBV6-1|TRBJ1-3
ASSEARRSSGNTIY
>TRBV28|TRBJ1-1
ASSPGQGGVAF
>TRBV9|TRBJ2-1
ASSVWGGSSYNEQF
>TRBV2|TRBJ1-4
ASSDYGTEKLF
>TRBV18|TRBJ1-6
ASSRTGTGGYNSPLH
>TRBV28|TRBJ2-1
ASSHHREGGSYNEQF
>TRBV2|TRBJ1-4
ASRPMTATNEKLF
>TRBV6-6|TRBJ2-7
ASSPRGTYEQY
>TRBV4-2|TRBJ2-1
ASSRSGEGNDNEQF
>TRBV2|TRBJ2-7
AVQGMWEQY
>TRBV6-4|TRBJ1-2
ASSDRGSRYT
>TRBV28|-
ASSSGPGGLAGAEQY
>TRBV5-1|TRBJ2-1
ASSLTPSDSNEQF
>TRBV25-1|TRBJ2-3
ASRETRAAGADTQY
>TRBV5-6|TRBJ2-2
ASSLGGLTGELF
>TRBV9|TRBJ2-1
ASSDNRVAGDTAEQF
>TRBV29-1|TRBJ2-7
SVGGSVYEQY
>TRBV5-6|TRBJ1-3
ASSLWTGYSGNTIY
>TRBV12-5|TRBJ2-7
ASAIGLWAGEGYEQY
>TRBV7-9|TRBJ1-3
ASSPGQGPADTIY
>TRBV5-1|TRBJ1-2
ASRADNYGYT